What follows are 27 T cell receptor beta chains derived from one specimen sequenced in a study of cytomegalovirus exposure and HLA in healthy donors. Only in-frame clones appear in the TCRdb table, and some are missing; sequencing was by immunoSEQ multiplex PCR. The table shows 97,000 or so clones, with approximately 84% occurring only once. Material: PBMCs. Source of these receptors: a man between 18 and 35 years old in good health and CMV-seropositive.

The J gene is TRBJ2-5, the V gene TRBV29-1, with D possibly matching TRBD1 (5 bases). CDR1 and CDR2 (germline): SQVTM, ANQGSEA. V was clipped by 4 bases and J by 4 bases, with 7 bases between them. The CDR3 contains 11 residues. CDR3 coding DNA: TGCAGCGTTGTAGGGGTAGAGACCCAGTACTTC. Protein product: CSVVGVETQYF.

The chain uses TRBV11-1 and TRBJ2-1; 15 nucleotides line up with TRBD2. This CDR3 is built from 17 residues. Germline trimming cut 4 bases from V and 6 bases from J; bases unmatched to any gene: 7. Germline V CDR1 and CDR2: SGHAT, FQDESV (reference sequence). The CDR3 is CASSSIRTSGGVNEQFF. CDR3 nucleotide sequence: TGTGCCAGCAGCTCGATCCGGACTAGCGGGGGGGTCAATGAGCAGTTCTTC.

This chain connects TRBV27 to TRBJ2-4, with 9 bases fitting TRBD1. The V segment lost 5 bases and the J segment 4 bases; nucleotides outside the gene matches: 6. The germline V gene encodes CDR1 MNHEY and CDR2 SMNVEV (reference sequence). The CDR3 runs 15 residues. The CDR3 DNA sequence: TGTGCCAGCAGTGGGACAGGGCAATCAAAAAACATTCAGTACTTC. It codes for CASSGTGQSKNIQYF.

The chain has TRBV7-2 and TRBJ2-7; 7 nucleotides align to TRBD2. Trimming removed 1 base from V and 2 bases from J; junction bases left unmatched: 5. CDR1 SGHTA and CDR2 FQGNSA come from the germline V gene. The length of the CDR3 is 15 residues. CDR3: CASSLVGGGTYEQYF. Written as DNA, the CDR3 is TGTGCCAGCAGCTTAGTTGGCGGGGGAACCTACGAGCAGTACTTC.

CDR3 sequence: CASSAHPIGEAYEQYF. As DNA, the CDR3 is TGTGCCAGCAGTGCCCACCCCATAGGAGAGGCCTACGAGCAGTACTTC. V and J are TRBV6-1 and TRBJ2-7; D remains ambiguous. Germline loops: CDR1 MNHNS, CDR2 SASEGT. Deletions cut 4 bases from V and 2 bases from J, with 18 bases between. CDR3 length: 16 residues.

The J gene is TRBJ2-1, the V gene TRBV4-3; D may be TRBD2 (6 bases). With 1 base removed from V and 3 bases from J, the gap between germline ends came to 13 bases. This CDR3 spans 16 amino acids. Germline V CDR1 and CDR2: LGHNA, YSLEER. Written as DNA, the CDR3 is TGCGCCAGCAGCCAAGGCTCGGGACTCCTCTACAATGAGCAGTTCTTC. Protein: CASSQGSGLLYNEQFF.

The chain is built from TRBV28 and TRBJ1-2; 11 positions agree with TRBD1. The CDR3 length is 15 residues. Germline CDR1 MDHEN, CDR2 SYDVKM. V was clipped by 2 bases and J by 7 bases; unmatched bases: 6. The CDR3 spells CASSLGRTGGSGYTF. CDR3 in DNA: TGTGCCAGCAGTTTAGGTCGGACAGGGGGCAGTGGCTACACCTTC.

The rearrangement uses TRBV14 and TRBJ2-2; 8 positions match TRBD2. The ends lost 3 bases at V and 8 bases at J; junction bases unmatched: 17. Germline CDR1 reads SGHDN; CDR2 reads FVKESK. The CDR3 loop spans 18 amino acids. The CDR3 region is CASSHRLVAGNTVGELFF. The DNA for the CDR3 is TGTGCCAGCAGCCATCGACTCGTAGCGGGGAACACCGTGGGGGAGCTGTTTTTT.

V gene TRBV11-3 combines with J gene TRBJ2-1; 7 bases match TRBD2. The trim removed 6 bases at V and 5 bases at J, leaving 10 bases unmatched. CDR3 size: 15 residues. Germline-derived CDR1 and CDR2 are SGHNT and YENEEA. The CDR3 sequence is CASSFTSVTNNEQFF. DNA of the CDR3: TGTGCCAGCAGTTTTACTAGCGTAACGAACAATGAGCAGTTCTTC.

V and J are TRBV7-2 and TRBJ1-4, with D tentatively TRBD1 (6 bases). This CDR3 has 15 amino acids. Trimming shortened V by 6 bases and J by 0 bases, and 11 bases separated the two germline ends. From germline, CDR1 is SGHTA and CDR2 FQGNSA. This CDR3 reads CASSLTGTTNEKLFF. The CDR3 DNA is TGTGCCAGCAGTCTCACAGGGACAACTAATGAAAAACTGTTTTTT. The complete variable domain, with remaining parts taken from reference TRBV7-2 and TRBJ1-4, reads GAGVSQSPSNKVTEKGKDVELRCDPISGHTALYWYRQSLGQGLEFLIYFQGNSAPDKSGLPSDRFSAERTGGSVSTLTIQRTQQEDSAVYLCASSLTGTTNEKLFFGSGTQLSVL.

The count of this clone is one. The chain carries TRBV18 and TRBJ2-2, with 14 bases fitting TRBD2. CDR3 length: 17 amino acids. V was pared by 5 bases and J by 4 bases, with 6 bases of the junction left unmatched. Per germline, CDR1 KGHSH and CDR2 LQKENI. The CDR3: CASSSGLAGDSTGELFF. The CDR3, as DNA: TGTGCCAGCTCATCGGGACTAGCGGGAGATAGCACCGGGGAGCTGTTTTTT.

The chain combines TRBV28 with TRBJ2-3, with 14 bases matching TRBD2. V shed 8 bases and J 3 bases; nucleotides not matched to a gene: 1. CDR3 length: 14 amino acids. Germline V gives CDR1 MDHEN, CDR2 SYDVKM. CDR3 in amino acids: CASGTSGRTDTQYF. The CDR3 coding sequence is TGTGCCAGCGGGACTAGCGGGAGAACAGATACGCAGTATTTT.

The V and J genes are TRBV19 and TRBJ2-1; 8 bases align to TRBD2. The germline CDR1 and CDR2 sequences are LNHDA and SQIVND (reference sequence). With V trimmed by 5 bases and J by 9 bases, 12 bases remained unmatched. The CDR3 sequence is 15 residues long. CDR3 sequence: CASSSARAGGGEQFF. In DNA, the CDR3 is TGTGCCAGTAGTTCCGCCCGGGCGGGAGGTGGTGAGCAGTTCTTC.

J is TRBJ1-2 and V is TRBV11-3; possible D gene TRBD1, 6 bases. CDR1 is SGHNT and CDR2 is YENEEA in the germline V gene. Deletions cut 5 bases from V and 3 bases from J, with 13 bases between. The CDR3 spans 14 residues. The CDR3 DNA reads TGTGCCAGCAGCACCCGAAAGGGGGACTATGGCTACACCTTC. The encoded protein is CASSTRKGDYGYTF. Based on the CDR3 plus reference TRBV11-3 and TRBJ1-2, the full variable domain is EAGVVQSPRYKIIEKKQPVAFWCNPISGHNTLYWYLQNLGQGPELLIRYENEEAVDDSQLPKDRFSAERLKGVDSTLKIQPAELGDSAVYLCASSTRKGDYGYTFGSGTRLTVV.

This rearrangement joins TRBV9 to TRBJ2-3, with TRBD2 matching 8 bases. CDR3 length equals 18 residues. J was trimmed by 2 bases and V by 4 bases; bases with no gene match: 15. Germline assignment: CDR1 SGDLS and CDR2 YYNGEE. Here the CDR3 reads CASSPTTGSSGVTDTQYF. The CDR3 region has the DNA TGTGCCAGCAGCCCCACCACGGGGAGTAGCGGGGTCACAGATACGCAGTATTTT.

The chain couples TRBV7-2 to TRBJ1-3; D might be TRBD1 (6 bases). The germline V gene has CDR1 SGHTA and CDR2 FQGNSA. CDR3 size: 15 residues. Trimming shortened V by 1 base and J by 4 bases, and 11 bases separated the two germline ends. The CDR3 loop reads CASSLGPRGGNTIYF. The CDR3 bases are TGTGCCAGCAGCTTAGGGCCGAGGGGGGGAAACACCATATATTTT.

The gene calls are TRBV6-4 and TRBJ2-7; 9 bases fit TRBD1. Germline CDR1 reads MRHNA; CDR2 reads SNTAGT. V shed 6 bases and J 3 bases; nucleotides not matched to a gene: 6. The CDR3 extends over 14 amino acids. This CDR3 is CASREGQGGYEQYF. The CDR3 DNA follows: TGTGCCAGCAGGGAGGGACAGGGAGGCTACGAGCAGTACTTC.

V usage is TRBV6-5 and J usage is TRBJ2-7; 9 nucleotides align to TRBD2. This CDR3 spans 15 amino acids. The V gene end was trimmed by 0 bases and the J gene end by 2 bases; junction bases not matched to a gene: 2. Looked up from germline, CDR1 is MNHEY and CDR2 is SVGAGI. DNA of the CDR3: TGTGCCAGCAGTTACTCCGCTAGCGGGACCTACGAGCAGTACTTC. It translates to CASSYSASGTYEQYF.

This chain joins TRBV5-1 and TRBJ1-1; TRBD1 matches 10 bases. The trim removed 4 bases at V and 7 bases at J, leaving 10 bases unmatched. The germline V gene has CDR1 SGHRS and CDR2 YFSETQ. This CDR3 comprises 15 residues. The CDR3 nucleotides read TGCGCCAGCAGCGGGAGACAGGGGGCGGGTGGTGAAGCTTTCTTT. This encodes CASSGRQGAGGEAFF.

The CDR3 DNA reads TGTGCCAGCAGTTTATTTCCAGGGGGAGGTAATCAGCCCCAGCATTTT. This encodes CASSLFPGGGNQPQHF. V is TRBV28 and J is TRBJ1-5; TRBD1 agrees at 7 bases. This CDR3 has 16 amino acids. The ends lost 1 base at V and 4 bases at J; junction bases unmatched: 7. The germline V gene has CDR1 MDHEN and CDR2 SYDVKM.

CDR3 protein: CASSEGSGSGANVLTF. DNA of the CDR3: TGCGCCAGCAGTGAGGGTAGCGGGAGTGGGGCCAACGTCCTGACTTTC. This chain connects TRBV10-1 to TRBJ2-6, with 9 bases lining up with TRBD2. CDR3 length: 16 amino acids. The germline gives CDR1 WNHNN, CDR2 SYGVQD (reference sequence). V trimming: 2 bases; J trimming: 3 bases; junction bases outside the gene matches: 2.

This chain uses TRBV5-4 with TRBJ2-2, with D tentatively TRBD1 (6 bases). CDR3 length equals 16 residues. Germline V gene data show CDR1 as SGHNT and CDR2 as YYREEE (reference sequence). Trimming removed 1 base at V and 4 bases at J, with 14 bases between. The CDR3 is CASSLTGLEGTGELFF. CDR3 in DNA: TGTGCCAGCAGCTTGACAGGGCTTGAGGGCACCGGGGAGCTGTTTTTT.

V gene TRBV7-2 combines with J gene TRBJ2-7; the D gene is possibly TRBD1 (5 bases). V lost 7 bases to trimming and J lost 0 bases, with 16 bases between them. Germline V gives CDR1 SGHTA, CDR2 FQGNSA. The CDR3 sequence is 15 residues long. The CDR3 loop is CASTLGPGLSYEQYF. The CDR3, as DNA: TGTGCCAGCACCCTGGGTCCAGGGCTCTCCTACGAGCAGTACTTC.

The V gene is TRBV6-5, the J gene TRBJ2-7, with D maybe TRBD1 (5 bases). The V end lost 6 bases, the J end lost 3 bases, and 15 bases lay between the germline ends. This CDR3 has 14 residues. Germline CDR1 and CDR2: MNHEY and SVGAGI. CDR3 bases: TGTGCCAGCAGCCAATCGGACAAGTACTACGAGCAGTACTTC. This sequence encodes CASSQSDKYYEQYF.

The chain carries TRBV2 and TRBJ1-2; no reliable D call. The CDR3 runs to 15 residues. Germline CDR1 reads SNHLY; CDR2 reads FYNNEI. V shed 6 bases and J shed 0 bases, with 14 bases lying between them. The CDR3 nucleotides read TGTGCCAGCAGGCCCCCAAGCTCTGCTAACTATGGCTACACCTTC. Translated, it gives CASRPPSSANYGYTF.

The chain has TRBV7-8 and TRBJ2-5; a possible D gene is TRBD2 (6 bases). V was pared by 1 base and J by 3 bases, with 21 bases between. Germline loops: CDR1 SGHVS, CDR2 FQNEAQ. The CDR3 has 18 residues. The CDR3 nucleotides are TGTGCCAGCAGCTTAGGGCGGTTTGCGGGATGGGGTGAAGAGACCCAGTACTTC. Its protein is CASSLGRFAGWGEETQYF.

This rearrangement joins TRBV6-1 to TRBJ1-1, with TRBD1 matching 7 bases. Germline V gene lookup returns CDR1 MNHNS and CDR2 SASEGT. This CDR3 has 14 amino acids. Unmatched junction bases numbered 6, after V lost 8 bases and J lost 0 bases. CDR3 in amino acids: CASRDRPLNTEAFF. In nucleotides, the CDR3 is TGTGCCAGCCGGGACAGACCTTTGAACACTGAAGCTTTCTTT.